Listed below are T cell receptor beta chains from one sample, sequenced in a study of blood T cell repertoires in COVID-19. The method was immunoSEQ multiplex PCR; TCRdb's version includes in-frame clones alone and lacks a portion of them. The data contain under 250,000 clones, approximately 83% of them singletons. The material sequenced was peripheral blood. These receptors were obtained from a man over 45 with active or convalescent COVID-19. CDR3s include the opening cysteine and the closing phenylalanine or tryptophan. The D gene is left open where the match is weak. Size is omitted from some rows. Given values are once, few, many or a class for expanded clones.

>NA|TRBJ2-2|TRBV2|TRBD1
TGTGCCAGCAGTGACGACAGGGTTACCGGGGAGCTGTTTTTT
CASSDDRVTGELFF
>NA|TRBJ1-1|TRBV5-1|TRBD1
TGCGCCAGCAGCTTGACAGGGGGCGTCACTGAAGCTTTCTTT
CASSLTGGVTEAFF
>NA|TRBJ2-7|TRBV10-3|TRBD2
TGTGCCATCAGGATAGACAGCGGGGGCTCCTACGAGCAGTACTTC
CAIRIDSGGSYEQYF
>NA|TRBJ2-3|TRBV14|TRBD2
TGTGCCAGCAGTCTAGCGGGGAGCACAGATACGCAGTATTTT
CASSLAGSTDTQYF
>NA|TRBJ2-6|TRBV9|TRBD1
TGTGCCAGCGGGACAGGGTCTGGGGCCAACGTCCTGACTTTC
CASGTGSGANVLTF
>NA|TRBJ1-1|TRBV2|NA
TGTGCCAGCAGGAGGACACCTTTGAACACTGAAGCTTTCTTT
CASRRTPLNTEAFF
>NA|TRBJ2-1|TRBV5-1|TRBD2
TGCGCCAGCAGACCCTTAGCGGGGGGTCTCTCCTACAATGAGCAGTTCTTC
CASRPLAGGLSYNEQFF
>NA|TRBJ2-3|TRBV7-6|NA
TGTGCCAGCAGCCCACTCAGCAGGGGTAGCACAGATACGCAGTATTTT
CASSPLSRGSTDTQYF
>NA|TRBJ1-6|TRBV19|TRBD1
TGTGCCAGTAGGGGACAGGGGCCCTATAATTCACCCCTCCACTTT
CASRGQGPYNSPLHF
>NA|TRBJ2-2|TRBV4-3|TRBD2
TGCGCCAGCAGCCAGGGGACTAGCGGGTGGACCGGGGAGCTGTTTTTT
CASSQGTSGWTGELFF
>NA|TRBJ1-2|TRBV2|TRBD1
TGTGCCAGCAGTCTCGCCCCGACAGGGACCGGCTACACCTTC
CASSLAPTGTGYTF
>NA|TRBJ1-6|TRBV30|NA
TGTGCCTGGAGTCCCGGGAATAATTCACCCCTCCACTTT
CAWSPGNNSPLHF
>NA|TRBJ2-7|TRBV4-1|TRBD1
TGCGCCAGCAGCCAAGCGCTGACAGGGGCATACGAGCAGTACTTC
CASSQALTGAYEQYF
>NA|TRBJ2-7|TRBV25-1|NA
TGTGCCACCGGGGGGACAGGCAGCGAGCAGTACTTC
CATGGTGSEQYF
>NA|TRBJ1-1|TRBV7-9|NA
TGTGCCAGCAGCTTAGAAATCGACACTGAAGCTTTCTTT
CASSLEIDTEAFF
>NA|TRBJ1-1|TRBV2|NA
TGTGCCAGCAGTGACCAGGTCCTGGATGAAGCTTTCTTT
CASSDQVLDEAFF
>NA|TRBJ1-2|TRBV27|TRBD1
TGTGCCAGCAGTTCAGGGAACAGGGGAAAGGACGGCTACACCTTC
CASSSGNRGKDGYTF
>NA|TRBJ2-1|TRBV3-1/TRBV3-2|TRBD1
TGTGCCAGCAGCACACGACAGGGGGTCGCCCTGATGAATGAGCAGTTCTTC
CASSTRQGVALMNEQFF
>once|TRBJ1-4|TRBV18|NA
TGTGCCAGCTCCCCGGAAGGACTCGGAGAACTGTTTTTT
CASSPEGLGELFF
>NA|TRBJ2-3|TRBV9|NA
TGTGCCAGCAGCCCTCCGGGACTGGGCGGTACAGATACGCAGTATTTT
CASSPPGLGGTDTQYF
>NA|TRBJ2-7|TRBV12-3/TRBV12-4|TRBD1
TGTGCCAGCAGTTGGGACAGCTACGAGCAGTACTTC
CASSWDSYEQYF
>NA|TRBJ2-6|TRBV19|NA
TGTGCCAGTAGTCCGGAGGGGCAGTCTGGGGCCAACGTCCTGACTTTC
CASSPEGQSGANVLTF
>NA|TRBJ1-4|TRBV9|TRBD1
TGTGCCAGCAGCCTACGGACAGGGACTAATGAAAAACTGTTTTTT
CASSLRTGTNEKLFF
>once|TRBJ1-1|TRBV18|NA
TGTGCCAGCTCACCCGGAGGGGGGGTCGCCCCGGGAGCTTTCTTT
CASSPGGGVAPGAFF
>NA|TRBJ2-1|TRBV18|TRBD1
TGTGCCAGCTCACCACGGGATAGACAGGGTCCCTACAATGAGCAGTTCTTC
CASSPRDRQGPYNEQFF
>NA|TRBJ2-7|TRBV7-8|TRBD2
TGTGCCAGCAGCTCTACCGCTAAGACTAGCGGGGGAAAGTACGAGCAGTACTTC
CASSSTAKTSGGKYEQYF
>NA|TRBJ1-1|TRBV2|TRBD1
TGTGCCACCTTCTGGGGACAGATGAAATCGGGAGCTTTCTTT
CATFWGQMKSGAFF
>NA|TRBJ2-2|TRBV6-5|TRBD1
TGTGCCAGCAGTTACTCCGGGACAGTGAACACCGGGGAGCTGTTTTTT
CASSYSGTVNTGELFF
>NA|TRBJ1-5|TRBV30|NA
TGTGCCTGGGGTCCCGGGACATCAGGCAATCAGCCCCAGCATTTT
CAWGPGTSGNQPQHF
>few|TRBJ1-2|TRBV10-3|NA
TGTGCCATCAGCCCGGATGGAGATAACTATGGCTACACCTTC
CAISPDGDNYGYTF
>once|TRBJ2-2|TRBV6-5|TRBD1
TGTGCCAGCAGTTTCCGACAGGGGGGCACCGGGGAGCTGTTTTTT
CASSFRQGGTGELFF
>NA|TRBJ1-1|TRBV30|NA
TGTGCCTGGAGTCACGGGCAGGGGATATCGGCTTTCTTT
CAWSHGQGISAFF
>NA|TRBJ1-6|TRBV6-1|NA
TGTGCCAGCAGTGAGCGGTGGGGCGCGATGGATTCACCCCTCCACTTT
CASSERWGAMDSPLHF
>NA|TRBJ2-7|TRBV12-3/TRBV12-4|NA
TGTGCCAGCAGTTTTAGGACAGCCTACGAGCAGTACTTC
CASSFRTAYEQYF
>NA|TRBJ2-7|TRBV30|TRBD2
TGTGCCTGGAGTACCCCGGGACTAGCTTACGAGCAGTACTTC
CAWSTPGLAYEQYF
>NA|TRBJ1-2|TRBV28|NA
TGTGCCAGCAGGCCCCCAGGGGCTGGCTACACCTTC
CASRPPGAGYTF
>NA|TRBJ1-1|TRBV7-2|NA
TGTGCCAGCAGCTTAGTAGGAGGGTCGGGCACTGAAGCTTTCTTT
CASSLVGGSGTEAFF